The 25 T cell receptor beta chains given below trace back to one sample, sequenced in a study of Ad26.COV2.S vaccination and SARS-CoV-2 variants. Treatment: about 20 received Ad26.COV2.S at low or high dose, single or two shots; roughly five received placebo; per-sample allocation not given. Sample collection was performed on day 63 after the first vaccine or placebo injection. TCRdb keeps only in-frame clones here, not all; method: immunoSEQ multiplex PCR. The sample lists about 350,000 clones, around 90% seen once, with 5.5% to 7% in the top ten. This sample comprised peripheral blood, obtained in a trial of Ad26.COV2.S vaccine versus placebo. These TCRs come from a person between 18 and 60 years old who received the Ad26.COV2.S COVID-19 vaccine or a placebo.

This chain uses TRBV19 with TRBJ2-1, with D unclear. Germline CDR1 is LNHDA and CDR2 is SQIVND (reference sequence). Deletions cut 4 bases from V and 1 base from J, with 17 bases between. This CDR3 is built from 17 residues. The CDR3 coding sequence is TGTGCCAGTAGTACCTCCACATCTAGAATATCCTACAATGAGCAGTTCTTC. Protein sequence: CASSTSTSRISYNEQFF. Based on the CDR3 plus reference TRBV19 and TRBJ2-1, the full variable domain is DGGITQSPKYLFRKEGQNVTLSCEQNLNHDAMYWYRQDPGQGLRLIYYSQIVNDFQKGDIAEGYSVSREKKESFPLTVTSAQKNPTAFYLCASSTSTSRISYNEQFFGPGTRLTVL.

The rearrangement links TRBV19 to TRBJ1-1, with D unresolved. Germline CDR1 and CDR2: LNHDA and SQIVND (reference sequence). The V and J ends lost 7 bases and 1 base respectively, with 13 bases between them. The CDR3 runs to 14 residues. The CDR3 region is CASIDRAGNTEAFF. The DNA of the CDR3 is TGTGCCAGTATCGATCGGGCCGGGAACACTGAAGCTTTCTTT.

This sequence joins TRBV7-2 and TRBJ2-3; no firm D call. Trimming left V 2 bases short and J 6 bases short, with 12 bases between. Germline values: CDR1 SGHTA, CDR2 FQGNSA. The CDR3 extends over 14 amino acids. CDR3 region: CASSLLLSKDTQYF. The CDR3 region has the DNA TGTGCCAGCAGCTTATTACTATCGAAGGATACGCAGTATTTT.

The CDR3 sequence: CASSLSGELVETQYF. The CDR3 coding sequence is TGTGCCAGCAGCTTAAGTGGGGAGTTAGTGGAGACCCAGTACTTC. The V and J genes are TRBV7-6 and TRBJ2-5; D might be TRBD2 (5 bases). The V gene's germline CDR1 is SGHVS and CDR2 FNYEAQ. Trimming took 2 bases from V and 5 from J, leaving 15 bases between them. This CDR3 spans 15 amino acids.

The rearrangement links TRBV28 to TRBJ1-3; 7 bases are a match to TRBD1. The CDR3 loop spans 15 amino acids. CDR1 is MDHEN, CDR2 SYDVKM, per germline. With V trimmed by 5 bases and J by 5 bases, 9 bases remained unmatched. The CDR3 reads CASSQRGLGRNTIYF. CDR3 coding DNA: TGTGCCAGCAGTCAGAGGGGGCTCGGGAGAAACACCATATATTTT.

J is TRBJ2-7 and V is TRBV10-3; possibly TRBD1 for D (6 bases). This CDR3 has 11 residues. In germline, CDR1 is ENHRY, CDR2 SYGVKD. The V end lost 7 bases, the J end lost 6 bases, and 10 bases lay between the germline ends. Written as DNA, the CDR3 is TGTGCCATCACAGGGGATTTCGAGCAGTACTTC. Its translation: CAITGDFEQYF.

In this sample, this clone turned up once. V usage is TRBV4-2 and J usage is TRBJ2-1; TRBD1 might be the D (5 bases). CDR1 is LGHNA, CDR2 YNFKEQ, per germline. V gave up 3 bases and J gave up 6 bases, with 15 bases separating them. The CDR3 is 15 amino acids. CDR3 DNA sequence: TGTGCCAGCAGCCAGGCCCGCCGACAGCTCAATGAGCAGTTCTTC. Translating it yields CASSQARRQLNEQFF.

This chain connects TRBV20-1 to TRBJ1-2; perhaps TRBD1 as D (5 bases). Germline V lookup: CDR1 DFQATT, CDR2 SNEGSKA (reference sequence). CDR3 size: 11 residues. Trimming removed 5 bases from V and 9 bases from J, with 13 bases in between. The CDR3, as DNA: TGCAGTGCTCCTACCCAGGGAAGCTACACCTTC. Protein product: CSAPTQGSYTF.

The chain links TRBV5-5 to TRBJ2-7; D is perhaps TRBD1 (6 bases). Germline loops: CDR1 SGHKS, CDR2 YYEKEE (reference sequence). The V and J ends lost 3 bases and 1 base respectively, with 20 bases between them. The CDR3 is made up of 17 amino acids. CDR3 loop: CASSSEKDRDKSYEQYF. The CDR3 DNA reads as TGTGCCAGCAGCTCCGAGAAGGACCGGGACAAGTCCTACGAGCAGTACTTC.

CDR3 protein: CASSVIPEYGYTF. CDR3 in DNA: TGTGCCAGCAGCGTCATACCGGAGTATGGCTACACCTTC. This chain joins TRBV9 and TRBJ1-2; D unresolved. V gave up 2 bases and J gave up 5 bases, with 10 bases separating them. The CDR3 is made up of 13 amino acids. Per the germline V gene, CDR1 is SGDLS and CDR2 is YYNGEE.

The chain combines TRBV3-1 (or the pseudogene TRBV3-2) with TRBJ1-6; D might be TRBD1 (6 bases). V dropped 0 bases and J dropped 7 bases, with 10 bases sitting between them. The CDR3 has 15 residues. Germline values: CDR1 LGHDT, CDR2 YNNKEL (reference sequence). The CDR3 is CASSQESGANSPLHF. The CDR3, as DNA: TGTGCCAGCAGCCAAGAGTCAGGGGCAAATTCACCCCTCCACTTT.

The gene calls are TRBV27 and TRBJ1-5; D not resolved. The CDR3 loop spans 13 amino acids. V shed 6 bases and J shed 9 bases, with 15 bases lying between them. Per germline, CDR1 MNHEY and CDR2 SMNVEV (reference sequence). CDR3 sequence (DNA): TGTGCCAGCAGAACTTTCACAACGGGGCCCCAGCATTTT. The encoded protein is CASRTFTTGPQHF.

The chain is built from TRBV5-1 and TRBJ1-2; D remains unclear. V was trimmed by 0 bases and J by 4 bases, leaving 13 bases between them. CDR1 is SGHRS, CDR2 YFSETQ, per germline. The CDR3 contains 15 residues. As DNA, the CDR3 is TGCGCCAGCAGCTTGGGGTCTCAACTAATCTATGGCTACACCTTC. Protein product: CASSLGSQLIYGYTF.

The chain is built from TRBV5-1 and TRBJ2-3, with D uncertain. The CDR3 totals 15 residues. From germline, CDR1 is SGHRS and CDR2 YFSETQ. The ends were cut back, 4 bases at V and 0 bases at J, with 12 bases in the middle. CDR3 region: CASSTIASSTDTQYF. The DNA of the CDR3 is TGCGCCAGCAGCACCATCGCGAGTAGCACAGATACGCAGTATTTT.

The chain links TRBV18 to TRBJ2-7, with 8 bases matching TRBD2. The V segment lost 4 bases and the J segment 4 bases; nucleotides outside the gene matches: 9. This CDR3 contains 15 residues. CDR1 is KGHSH, CDR2 LQKENI, per germline. CDR3 in amino acids: CASSLSAGASYEQYF. The DNA for the CDR3 is TGTGCCAGCTCACTGTCAGCGGGAGCTTCTTACGAGCAGTACTTC.

The chain recombines TRBV3-1 (or the pseudogene TRBV3-2) with TRBJ1-6; D is possibly TRBD1 (5 bases). Trimming removed 3 bases at V and 8 bases at J, with 11 bases between. Germline CDR1 is LGHDT and CDR2 is YNNKEL (reference sequence). CDR3 length: 14 amino acids. For the CDR3, the DNA is TGTGCCAGCAGCCAGGGGCAGGGATATTCACCCCTCCACTTT. Translation: CASSQGQGYSPLHF.

V is TRBV7-9 and J is TRBJ2-3, with TRBD2 as a possible D gene (6 bases). Deletions cut 7 bases from V and 0 bases from J, with 26 bases between. The CDR3 is made up of 19 amino acids. Germline values: CDR1 SEHNR, CDR2 FQNEAQ (reference sequence). Here the CDR3 DNA reads TGTGCCAGCACCTCCCCGACGGGTAGGACGGGAGAAAGCACAGATACGCAGTATTTT. It codes for CASTSPTGRTGESTDTQYF.

The V gene is TRBV30, the J gene TRBJ1-5; D perhaps matches TRBD1 (5 bases). This CDR3 has 14 residues. CDR1 GTSNPN and CDR2 SVGIG come from the germline V gene (reference sequence). V dropped 5 bases and J dropped 4 bases, with 15 bases sitting between them. The CDR3 DNA is TGTGCCTGGGGGGGGAGTCAGTTAAATCAGCCCCAGCATTTT. Translating it yields CAWGGSQLNQPQHF.

The chain carries TRBV5-5 and TRBJ1-1; tentatively, D is TRBD1 (6 bases). The V and J ends lost 5 bases and 3 bases respectively, with 14 bases between them. This CDR3 has 14 residues. Germline V lookup: CDR1 SGHKS, CDR2 YYEKEE (reference sequence). Here the CDR3 reads CASRVNRADTEAFF. CDR3 bases: TGTGCCAGCAGAGTTAACAGGGCTGACACTGAAGCTTTCTTT.

The J gene is TRBJ2-5, the V gene TRBV5-1, with 8 bases that match TRBD1. This CDR3 region has 14 residues. The ends lost 2 bases at V and 1 base at J; junction bases unmatched: 1. The germline V gene encodes CDR1 SGHRS and CDR2 YFSETQ. The CDR3 region is CASSFGTGQETQYF. The CDR3 DNA is TGCGCCAGCAGCTTCGGGACAGGCCAAGAGACCCAGTACTTC.

V usage is TRBV3-1 (or the pseudogene TRBV3-2) and J usage is TRBJ2-3; D remains ambiguous. CDR1 and CDR2 from the germline V gene are LGHDT and YNNKEL (reference sequence). V shed 3 bases and J shed 2 bases, with 6 bases lying between them. This CDR3 has 13 amino acids. CDR3 sequence: CASSHLTTDTQYF. DNA for the CDR3: TGTGCCAGCAGCCATCTTACCACAGATACGCAGTATTTT.

The rearrangement joins TRBV4-3 to TRBJ1-2, with D hard to call. This CDR3 region has 15 residues. Germline V gene sequence: CDR1 LGHNA, CDR2 YSLEER. V was clipped by 2 bases and J by 0 bases, with 10 bases between them. DNA of the CDR3: TGCGCCAGCAGCCAAAACAGCCTAGCTAACTATGGCTACACCTTC. It codes for CASSQNSLANYGYTF.

The chain carries TRBV5-1 and TRBJ2-1; D gene unclear. V lost 4 bases, J lost 8 bases, and 16 bases lay in between. Germline CDR1 reads SGHRS; CDR2 reads YFSETQ. The CDR3 extends over 14 amino acids. The CDR3 sequence is CASSRSPPLDEQFF. CDR3 coding DNA: TGCGCCAGCAGCCGATCGCCCCCCTTGGATGAGCAGTTCTTC. The entire variable domain, with the rest obtained from reference TRBV5-1 and TRBJ2-1, is as follows: KAGVTQTPRYLIKTRGQQVTLSCSPISGHRSVSWYQQTPGQGLQFLFEYFSETQRNKGNFPGRFSGRQFSNSRSEMNVSTLELGDSALYLCASSRSPPLDEQFFGPGTRLTVL.

The chain is built from TRBV27 and TRBJ1-2, with TRBD1 matching over 7 bases. From germline, CDR1 is MNHEY and CDR2 SMNVEV (reference sequence). This CDR3 spans 16 amino acids. Trimming at V came to 6 bases and at J to 4 bases, leaving 14 bases not matched to a gene. The CDR3 loop is CASRPDPGQSVYGYTF. The CDR3 nucleotides read TGTGCCAGCAGACCAGATCCGGGACAGTCCGTCTATGGCTACACCTTC.

This clone was recorded a few times. The chain employs TRBV30 and TRBJ2-7; D remains unclear. V lost 0 bases and J lost 6, with 9 bases in between. The CDR3 loop spans 12 amino acids. Per the germline V gene, CDR1 is GTSNPN and CDR2 is SVGIG (reference sequence). CDR3 DNA: TGTGCCTGGAGTGTAGAGACACCCGAGCAGTACTTC. This translates into CAWSVETPEQYF.